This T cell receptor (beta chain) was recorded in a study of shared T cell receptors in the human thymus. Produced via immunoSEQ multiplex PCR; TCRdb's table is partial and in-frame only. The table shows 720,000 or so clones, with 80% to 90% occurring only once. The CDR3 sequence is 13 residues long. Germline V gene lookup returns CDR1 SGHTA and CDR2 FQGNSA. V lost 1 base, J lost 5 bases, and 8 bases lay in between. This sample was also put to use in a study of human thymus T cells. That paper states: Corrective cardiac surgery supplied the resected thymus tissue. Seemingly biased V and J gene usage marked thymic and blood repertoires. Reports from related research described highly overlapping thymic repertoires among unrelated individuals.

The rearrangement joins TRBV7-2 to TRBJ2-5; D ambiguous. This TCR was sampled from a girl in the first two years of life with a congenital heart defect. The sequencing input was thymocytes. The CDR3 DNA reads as TGTGCCAGCAGCTTAGAACTAAGGGAGACCCAGTACTTC. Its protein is CASSLELRETQYF.